These 6 T cell receptor beta chains were sequenced from one sample in a study of cytomegalovirus exposure and HLA in healthy donors. With 60 Vbeta and 13 Jbeta primers, the PCR was carried out. The protocol was immunoSEQ multiplex PCR, while the TCRdb copy is restricted to in-frame clones and leaves out a portion. The table has about 160,000 clones, 60% to 85% seen once. Sequencing input: PBMCs. The source of these receptors is a woman between 35 and 50 years old in good health and CMV-seronegative.

A few counts support this clone. This chain links TRBV7-2 with TRBJ2-7; no clear D. CDR3 length: 13 residues. The germline gives CDR1 SGHTA, CDR2 FQGNSA. V dropped 5 bases and J dropped 3 bases, with 11 bases sitting between them. In DNA, the CDR3 is TGTGCCAGCAGCATTAATCCCGGCTACGAGCAGTACTTC. This gives the protein CASSINPGYEQYF.

The rearrangement joins TRBV4-2 to TRBJ1-4; possible D gene TRBD1, 6 bases. The CDR3 length is 14 residues. Looked up from germline, CDR1 is LGHNA and CDR2 is YNFKEQ. V was trimmed by 6 bases and J by 2 bases, leaving 10 bases between them. CDR3 bases: TGTGCCAGCAGTACTCAGGGGACTAATGAAAAACTGTTTTTT. It is translated as CASSTQGTNEKLFF.

The rearrangement uses TRBV18 and TRBJ2-1; the match to TRBD2 covers 9 bases. Germline CDR1 reads KGHSH; CDR2 reads LQKENI. Trimming at V came to 0 bases and at J to 6 bases, leaving 6 bases not matched to a gene. The CDR3 runs to 16 residues. The CDR3 reads CASSPPYRGGANEQFF. The CDR3 DNA sequence: TGTGCCAGCTCACCACCGTATCGCGGGGGGGCCAATGAGCAGTTCTTC.

This clone was seen once. The J gene is TRBJ1-1, the V gene TRBV7-3; 8 positions agree with TRBD1. This CDR3 region has 14 residues. Germline CDR1 and CDR2: SGHTA and FQGTGA. V was clipped by 1 base and J by 5 bases; unmatched bases: 3. The CDR3 reads CASSLNDRGTEAFF. In DNA form, the CDR3 reads TGTGCCAGCAGCTTAAACGACAGGGGAACTGAAGCTTTCTTT.

CDR3 residues: CASSKYQGGEQYF. The CDR3 region has the DNA TGTGCCAGCAGCAAATATCAGGGTGGGGAGCAGTACTTC. The rearrangement joins TRBV7-3 to TRBJ2-7, with D possibly being TRBD1 (5 bases). Germline loops: CDR1 SGHTA, CDR2 FQGTGA. V was trimmed by 5 bases and J by 7 bases, leaving 15 bases between them. The CDR3 totals 13 residues.

The DNA of the CDR3 is TGTGCCAGCAGTGGGAGGTCTGGGAATGAGCAGTTCTTC. Amino acid sequence: CASSGRSGNEQFF. The chain couples TRBV6-4 to TRBJ2-1, with D perhaps TRBD2 (5 bases). The germline V gene has CDR1 MRHNA and CDR2 SNTAGT. The V and J ends lost 4 bases and 7 bases respectively, with 11 bases between them. The CDR3 has 13 residues.